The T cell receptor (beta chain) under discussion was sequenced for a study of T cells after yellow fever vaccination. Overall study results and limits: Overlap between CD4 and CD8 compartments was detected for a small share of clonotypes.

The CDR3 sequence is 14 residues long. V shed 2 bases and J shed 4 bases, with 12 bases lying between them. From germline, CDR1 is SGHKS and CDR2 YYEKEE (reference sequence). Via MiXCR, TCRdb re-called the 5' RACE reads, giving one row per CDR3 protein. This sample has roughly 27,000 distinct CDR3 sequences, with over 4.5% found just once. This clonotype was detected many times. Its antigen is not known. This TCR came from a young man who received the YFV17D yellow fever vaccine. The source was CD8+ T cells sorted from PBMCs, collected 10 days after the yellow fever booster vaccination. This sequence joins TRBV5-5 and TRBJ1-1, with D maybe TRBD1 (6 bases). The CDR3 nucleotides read TGTGCCAGCAGCTTATGGGGGGCTGGCACTGAAGCTTTCTTT. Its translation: CASSLWGAGTEAFF.